A single sample gave rise to the 17 T cell receptor beta chains below, sequenced in a study of CD8+CD57+ T cells in acquired aplastic anemia. Those patients picked for sequencing had displayed CD8+CD57+ cell expansion on flow cytometry. Genomic DNA, the template, was used for profiling of the TCR beta VDJ and CDR3. In TCRdb, the reads were re-called with MiXCR into one record per CDR3 protein. The table lists roughly 200,000 distinct CDR3 sequences, less than 75% of them singletons, with around 50% in the top ten. Material: sorted CD4+, CD8+, or CD8+CD57+ T cells (not recorded which) from PBMCs. The source of these receptors is a human donor with aplastic anemia.

J is TRBJ1-3 and V is TRBV15, with TRBD1 as a possible D gene (6 bases). V was shortened by 1 base and J by 4 bases, with 8 bases between the two germline ends. Germline values: CDR1 LNHNV, CDR2 YYDKDF (reference sequence). CDR3 length: 14 residues. The CDR3 DNA reads TGTGCCACCAGCAGAGGGACAGTAGGAAACACCATATATTTT. Its protein product is CATSRGTVGNTIYF.

The gene calls are TRBV7-8 and TRBJ2-7; perhaps D is TRBD1 or TRBD2 (7 bases each). The germline CDR1 and CDR2 sequences are SGHVS and FQNEAQ. This CDR3 is built from 14 residues. V gave up 5 bases and J gave up 6 bases, with 17 bases separating them. CDR3 sequence: CASSQGGLGSEQYF. The CDR3 region has the DNA TGTGCCAGCAGCCAGGGGGGGTTGGGGAGCGAGCAGTACTTC.

This rearrangement joins TRBV7-2 to TRBJ2-1; weak D call: TRBD2 (5 bases). V was cut by 5 bases and J by 5 bases, with 19 bases left in between. CDR1 is SGHTA and CDR2 is FQGNSA in the germline V gene. This CDR3 contains 16 residues. The CDR3: CASSPTTLSGDNEQFF. CDR3 sequence (DNA): TGTGCCAGCAGCCCGACGACCCTTTCCGGGGACAATGAGCAGTTCTTC.

The rearrangement uses TRBV18 and TRBJ1-4; D is unresolved. CDR3 size: 18 residues. Per the germline V gene, CDR1 is KGHSH and CDR2 is LQKENI. Trimming took 6 bases from V and 0 from J, leaving 20 bases between them. Here the CDR3 reads CASSLSAARVATNEKLFF. The CDR3 nucleotides are TGTGCCAGCTCTCTTAGCGCGGCGCGCGTGGCAACTAATGAAAAACTGTTTTTT.

V gene TRBV7-2 combines with J gene TRBJ2-5, with 7 nucleotides matching TRBD2. The CDR3 is 14 amino acids. Germline V gene data show CDR1 as SGHTA and CDR2 as FQGNSA. The J segment lost 5 bases and the V segment lost 5 bases, leaving 8 bases of the junction unmatched. The CDR3: CASSLRGGAETQYF. CDR3 DNA sequence: TGTGCCAGCAGCCTCCGGGGAGGGGCGGAGACCCAGTACTTC.

This chain joins TRBV10-3 and TRBJ1-6; TRBD1 might be the D (5 bases). V lost 8 bases to trimming and J lost 4 bases, with 9 bases between them. This CDR3 has 13 amino acids. Germline values: CDR1 ENHRY, CDR2 SYGVKD. The chain's CDR3 is CAIRWGYNSPLHF. The DNA for the CDR3 is TGTGCCATCCGGTGGGGGTATAATTCACCCCTCCACTTT.

This clonotype turned up a few times. The chain uses TRBV7-2 and TRBJ2-5, with a weak D call TRBD2 (5 bases). Per the germline V gene, CDR1 is SGHTA and CDR2 is FQGNSA. Trimming left V 5 bases short and J 5 bases short, with 15 bases between. The CDR3 is made up of 14 amino acids. The CDR3 sequence is CASSPAEGRETQYF. In nucleotides, the CDR3 is TGTGCCAGCAGCCCCGCTGAGGGTCGTGAGACCCAGTACTTC.

The chain couples TRBV5-1 to TRBJ2-7; D is possibly TRBD1 or TRBD2 (5 bases each). The CDR3 length is 15 residues. Germline V gene sequence: CDR1 SGHRS, CDR2 YFSETQ. V lost 1 base, J lost 1 base, and 12 bases lay in between. The CDR3 protein is CASSLIWGTSYEQYF. CDR3 DNA: TGCGCCAGCAGCTTGATTTGGGGGACGTCCTACGAGCAGTACTTC. Full variable domain (outside the CDR3, taken from reference TRBV5-1 and TRBJ2-7): KAGVTQTPRYLIKTRGQQVTLSCSPISGHRSVSWYQQTPGQGLQFLFEYFSETQRNKGNFPGRFSGRQFSNSRSEMNVSTLELGDSALYLCASSLIWGTSYEQYFGPGTRLTVT.

This clonotype showed up just a few times. The CDR3: CASSEAGQSVNTGELFF. CDR3 sequence (DNA): TGTGCCAGCAGTGAAGCGGGACAGTCTGTGAACACCGGGGAGCTGTTTTTT. The J gene is TRBJ2-2, the V gene TRBV2; 7 bases are shared with TRBD1. The CDR3 has 17 residues. Germline values: CDR1 SNHLY, CDR2 FYNNEI. J gave up 1 base and V 0 bases, and 5 bases lay outside the gene matches.

This clonotype was recorded many times. CDR3 protein: CASSDSGGQIGTLYEQYF. CDR3 nucleotide sequence: TGTGCCAGCAGTGACTCGGGGGGCCAAATCGGGACACTCTACGAGCAGTACTTC. The chain is built from TRBV6-4 and TRBJ2-7; the D call may be TRBD1 or TRBD2 (6 bases each). Trimming removed 0 bases from V and 3 bases from J, with 21 bases in between. CDR1 MRHNA and CDR2 SNTAGT come from the germline V gene. The CDR3 is 18 amino acids.

The genes are TRBV5-1 and TRBJ1-3; D unresolved. The CDR3 runs 15 residues. The V end was cut by 2 bases, the J end by 0 bases, with 9 bases between. CDR1 is SGHRS and CDR2 is YFSETQ in the germline V gene. Written as DNA, the CDR3 is TGCGCCAGCAGCTTAGATGGCTTCTCTGGAAACACCATATATTTT. Translation: CASSLDGFSGNTIYF. The full variable domain, its missing parts supplied by reference TRBV5-1 and TRBJ1-3, is KAGVTQTPRYLIKTRGQQVTLSCSPISGHRSVSWYQQTPGQGLQFLFEYFSETQRNKGNFPGRFSGRQFSNSRSEMNVSTLELGDSALYLCASSLDGFSGNTIYFGEGSWLTVV.

The rearrangement uses TRBV7-8 and TRBJ1-2, with D unclear. CDR3 length: 13 residues. V was shortened by 1 base and J by 4 bases, with 7 bases between the two germline ends. From germline, CDR1 is SGHVS and CDR2 FQNEAQ. The CDR3: CASSLGLSYGYTF. The DNA for the CDR3 is TGTGCCAGCAGCTTAGGTTTATCCTATGGCTACACCTTC.

This chain joins TRBV7-9 and TRBJ2-1; 8 bases fit TRBD1. The CDR3 sequence is 14 residues long. Germline V gene data show CDR1 as SEHNR and CDR2 as FQNEAQ (reference sequence). With V trimmed by 5 bases and J by 4 bases, 4 bases remained unmatched. The CDR3 region has the DNA TGTGCCAGCAGCCACGGACAGGGATACAATGAGCAGTTCTTC. It codes for CASSHGQGYNEQFF. The complete variable domain, with remaining parts taken from reference TRBV7-9 and TRBJ2-1, reads DTGVSQNPRHKITKRGQNVTFRCDPISEHNRLYWYRQTLGQGPEFLTYFQNEAQLEKSRLLSDRFSAERPKGSFSTLEIQRTEQGDSAMYLCASSHGQGYNEQFFGPGTRLTVL.

A few counts support this clonotype. This chain links TRBV29-1 with TRBJ1-5; 7 bases line up with TRBD1. The length of the CDR3 is 14 residues. The V gene end was trimmed by 5 bases and the J gene end by 3 bases; junction bases not matched to a gene: 7. Per the germline V gene, CDR1 is SQVTM and CDR2 is ANQGSEA. The CDR3 region has the DNA TGCAGCGTTCTCGGGACAGCGAACAATCAGCCCCAGCATTTT. Translation gives CSVLGTANNQPQHF. Full variable domain (rest looked up from reference TRBV29-1 and TRBJ1-5): SAVISQKPSRDICQRGTSLTIQCQVDSQVTMMFWYRQQPGQSLTLIATANQGSEATYESGFVIDKFPISRPNLTFSTLTVSNMSPEDSSIYLCSVLGTANNQPQHFGDGTRLSIL.

The rearrangement joins TRBV12-3 or TRBV12-4 to TRBJ1-3, with D possibly TRBD1 on 6 matching bases. V lost 2 bases and J lost 4, with 18 bases in between. The CDR3 has 17 amino acids. The CDR3 spells CASSLTYRAEGGNTIYF. In DNA form, the CDR3 reads TGTGCCAGCAGTTTAACCTACAGGGCCGAAGGGGGAAACACCATATATTTT.

A few counts support this clonotype. V and J are TRBV5-5 and TRBJ2-7; a possible D gene is TRBD1 (6 bases). Trimming cost V 3 bases and J 5 bases, with 12 bases left between them. Germline loops: CDR1 SGHKS, CDR2 YYEKEE (reference sequence). This CDR3 contains 13 residues. This CDR3 is CASSSQGGNEQYF. CDR3 sequence (DNA): TGTGCCAGCAGCTCACAGGGTGGCAACGAGCAGTACTTC.

The chain joins TRBV6-5 to TRBJ2-7, with 8 bases that match TRBD2. CDR3 length: 14 amino acids. Germline CDR1 is MNHEY and CDR2 is SVGAGI. J lost 1 base, V lost 7 bases, and 6 bases had no gene match. The CDR3 is CASTAGDPSYEQYF. DNA for the CDR3: TGTGCCAGCACAGCGGGAGACCCGTCCTACGAGCAGTACTTC.